This T cell receptor (beta chain) was observed in a study of blood T cell repertoires in COVID-19. Repertoires were generated with immunoSEQ multiplex PCR, while TCRdb's copy carries only in-frame clones and drops some. Here the sample spans about 260,000 clones, 83% being singletons. The germline CDR1 and CDR2 sequences are SQVTM and ANQGSEA. The CDR3 spans 13 residues. Trimming pared 5 bases from V and 5 bases from J, leaving 15 bases between. This TCR derives from a man aged 55 to 70 who had recovered from COVID-19. Sequenced: peripheral blood. This chain connects TRBV29-1 to TRBJ1-2; TRBD1 is a possible D gene (5 bases). The CDR3 nucleotides read TGCAGCGTTACCCCCCGGGGGGGGTATGGCTACACCTTC. This sequence encodes CSVTPRGGYGYTF.